The next 6 T cell receptor beta chains were all read from a single sample in a study of T cells after yellow fever vaccination. From the 5' RACE reads, TCRdb called clonotypes with MiXCR, one entry per CDR3 protein. This sample has 250,000 to 350,000 distinct CDR3 sequences, with 3.5% to 5% found just once. The material was PBMCs, obtained 15 days after the yellow fever booster vaccination. Every receptor here comes from a man aged 18 to 29 who received the YFV17D yellow fever vaccine.

There are a few counts of this clonotype. The CDR3 DNA reads as TGTGCCAGCAGCTCCTTTGTTGAGAACATAGAGAGCCCACTAATGCTCTATGGCTACACCTTC. This gives the protein CASSSFVENIESPLMLYGYTF. This sequence joins TRBV7-2 and TRBJ1-2, with D unclear. The CDR3 covers 21 residues. Germline assignment: CDR1 SGHTA and CDR2 FQGNSA. Trimming removed 4 bases at V and 4 bases at J, with 34 bases between.

This clonotype has just a few counts. The gene calls are TRBV5-1 and TRBJ2-1, with a weak D call TRBD1 (6 bases). Germline CDR1 and CDR2: SGHRS and YFSETQ. V was shortened by 3 bases and J by 4 bases, with 17 bases between the two germline ends. This CDR3 is 16 amino acids long. In nucleotides, the CDR3 is TGCGCCAGCAGCTCGCTACAGGGAAGGGAATACAATGAGCAGTTCTTC. Protein product: CASSSLQGREYNEQFF. Supplemented by reference TRBV5-1 and TRBJ2-1, the full variable domain reads KAGVTQTPRYLIKTRGQQVTLSCSPISGHRSVSWYQQTPGQGLQFLFEYFSETQRNKGNFPGRFSGRQFSNSRSEMNVSTLELGDSALYLCASSSLQGREYNEQFFGPGTRLTVL.

The CDR3 DNA follows: TGCAGTGCTAGAAGGGGGACAGGAGGACAGACCCAGTACTTC. As protein: CSARRGTGGQTQYF. The V call is TRBV20-1, the J call TRBJ2-5, with 8 bases lining up with TRBD1. Trimming removed 2 bases from V and 6 bases from J; junction bases left unmatched: 8. CDR3 length: 14 residues. Germline assignment: CDR1 DFQATT and CDR2 SNEGSKA (reference sequence).

This clonotype has ten or more counts. The V call is TRBV20-1, the J call TRBJ2-3; no firm D call. The V gene's germline CDR1 is DFQATT and CDR2 SNEGSKA (reference sequence). The length of the CDR3 is 13 residues. Trimming shortened V by 0 bases and J by 6 bases, and 10 bases separated the two germline ends. DNA of the CDR3: TGCAGTGCTAGAGATAGGTGGCGCGATACGCAGTATTTT. Its protein product is CSARDRWRDTQYF.

This clonotype was counted at least ten times. The chain combines TRBV4-2 with TRBJ2-5; D possibly corresponds to TRBD2 (7 bases). Germline V gene data show CDR1 as LGHNA and CDR2 as YNFKEQ. This CDR3 has 13 residues. V gave up 6 bases and J gave up 4 bases, with 12 bases separating them. The DNA of the CDR3 is TGTGCCAGCAGAGGGGGGGCCGGAGAGACCCAGTACTTC. It yields the protein CASRGGAGETQYF.

At least ten counts were recorded for this clonotype. The chain recombines TRBV7-2 with TRBJ1-6; tentative D call: TRBD1 (5 bases). CDR1 SGHTA and CDR2 FQGNSA come from the germline V gene. This CDR3 comprises 14 residues. Trimming took 4 bases from V and 6 from J, leaving 10 bases between them. The CDR3 DNA reads as TGTGCCAGCAGCTCGATGGGGGGTAATTCACCCCTCCACTTT. This codes for CASSSMGGNSPLHF.